The 14 T cell receptor beta chains presented below share a single source sample, sequenced in a study of spatial heterogeneity in lung cancer. Study conclusions and caveats: Tumor mutation counts were tracked by expanded intratumoral alpha and beta TCR counts.

These receptors' antigens are unknown. Sample time point: sample taken at primary tumor resection. MiXCR, applied by TCRdb to the 5' RACE reads, yields one record per CDR3 protein. The table records 1,400 to 1,500 distinct CDR3 sequences, approximately 14% of them present only once. This sample comprised lung tumor tissue, obtained at surgery. These receptors originate from a male donor with early-stage non-small cell lung cancer.

This clonotype is labeled as large. This beta chain is an unintended read in a library built for alpha chains; its size means little. This sequence joins TRBV4-1 and TRBJ1-4; D is perhaps TRBD1 (5 bases). V lost 3 bases, J lost 5 bases, and 13 bases lay in between. This CDR3 spans 15 amino acids. Germline lookup yields CDR1 MGHRA and CDR2 YSYEKL. The CDR3 region is CASSQGTTENEKLFF. The CDR3 DNA reads TGCGCCAGCAGCCAGGGGACGACGGAGAATGAAAAACTGTTTTTT.

Within the sample, this clonotype is medium-sized. A library prepared for alpha chains yielded this beta chain as an off-target read; its size is of little meaning. The CDR3 DNA follows: TGTGCCAGCAGCTCACCGGGACACACGAAGACCCAGTACTTC. Its protein product is CASSSPGHTKTQYF. The chain combines TRBV7-2 with TRBJ2-5, with D perhaps matching TRBD1 (6 bases). This CDR3 has 14 residues. The V and J ends lost 4 bases and 6 bases respectively, with 15 bases between them. Germline values: CDR1 SGHTA, CDR2 FQGNSA.

By sample fraction, this clonotype is medium-sized. This beta chain came through as a stray read in a library set up for alpha chains, and its size says little. The chain combines TRBV20-1 with TRBJ2-5, with TRBD2 matching over 7 bases. This CDR3 has 12 residues. CDR1 and CDR2 from the germline V gene are DFQATT and SNEGSKA (reference sequence). Losses at the gene ends were 5 bases for V and 4 bases for J; bases not matched to a gene: 4. CDR3 nucleotides: TGCAGTGCTCGTCCGGGGGGAGAGACCCAGTACTTC. As protein: CSARPGGETQYF.

By share of the sample, this clonotype is large (0.1 to 1%). In a library made to pick up alpha chains, this beta chain is a stray read with a size that means little. The chain carries TRBV7-3 and TRBJ2-3; TRBD1 matches 9 bases. Germline CDR1 and CDR2: SGHTA and FQGTGA. V shed 5 bases, J shed 2 bases, and the junction held 5 bases outside the gene matches. The CDR3 is 15 amino acids. The CDR3 DNA follows: TGTGCCAGCAGCCCGAGGACAGGGGTCACAGATACGCAGTATTTT. Its protein is CASSPRTGVTDTQYF.

Points on this clonotype: A much larger clone differs by one base, so this may be a read error. This beta chain slipped into a library made for alpha chains as a stray read, so its size is not meaningful. This rearrangement joins TRBV6-2 or TRBV6-3 to TRBJ2-5, with 12 bases fitting TRBD2. The CDR3 runs to 15 residues. The V and J ends lost 6 bases and 9 bases, in that order; junction bases with no gene match: 11. Germline loops: CDR1 MNHEY, CDR2 SVGEGT. CDR3 in DNA: TGTGCCAGCAGGGAAAGGACTAGCGGGATGGAGCCCCAGTACTTC. Amino acid sequence: CASRERTSGMEPQYF.

By proportion, this clonotype is large. This beta chain lies outside the target of a library built for alpha chains; its clone size means little. V usage is TRBV6-2 or TRBV6-3 and J usage is TRBJ2-1; the match to TRBD2 covers 7 bases. The CDR3 runs 13 residues. CDR1 is MNHEY, CDR2 SVGEGT, per germline. The trim removed 6 bases at V and 10 bases at J, leaving 9 bases unmatched. The CDR3 bases are TGTGCCAGCAGGGCTAGCGGCCCCCCCGAGCAGTTCTTC. It translates to CASRASGPPEQFF.

By share of the sample, this clonotype is medium-sized (0.01 to 0.1%). This beta chain represents an off-target read in a library built for alpha chains; its size is of limited meaning. The J gene is TRBJ1-1, the V gene TRBV10-3; D not resolved. Germline V gives CDR1 ENHRY, CDR2 SYGVKD. The V gene lost 3 bases and the J gene lost 6 bases, with 14 bases spanning the gap. This CDR3 region has 14 residues. The CDR3 protein is CAISEGRALSEAFF. The CDR3, as DNA: TGTGCCATCAGTGAAGGACGGGCTCTATCTGAAGCTTTCTTT.

This clonotype rates as medium-sized (0.01 to 0.1%). One junction end does not reproduce the germline sequence, and a read error may be involved. Since the library was made to target alpha chains, this beta chain is a stray read and its abundance is not meaningful. The CDR3 spells CASSHVEELNYVQYF. In DNA, the CDR3 is TGCGCCAGCAGTCATGTGGAGGAGTTGAACTACGTGCAGTACTTC. V and J are TRBV23-1 and TRBJ2-7, with D possibly TRBD2 on 5 matching bases. TRBV23-1 carries the ORF label, with uncertain function. CDR3 length: 15 amino acids.

By proportion, this clonotype is large. Since it is a stray read in a library aimed at alpha chains, this beta chain has a size that is not meaningful. CDR3 region: CAISEGSSGKYGYTF. The CDR3 DNA sequence: TGTGCCATCAGTGAAGGTTCCTCGGGCAAATATGGCTACACCTTC. This chain connects TRBV10-3 to TRBJ1-2; D not resolved. V was shortened by 3 bases and J by 5 bases, with 16 bases between the two germline ends. Germline V gene sequence: CDR1 ENHRY, CDR2 SYGVKD. CDR3 size: 15 residues.

By sample share, this clonotype is medium-sized (0.01 to 0.1%). A library prepared for alpha chains yielded this beta chain as an off-target read; its size is of little meaning. V and J are TRBV7-3 and TRBJ2-7; tentatively, D is TRBD1 or TRBD2 (6 bases each). Trimming stripped 0 bases from V and 6 bases from J, with 12 bases between. The V gene's germline CDR1 is SGHTA and CDR2 FQGTGA. There are 14 residues in the CDR3. The DNA for the CDR3 is TGTGCCAGCAGCTTAACAGGGGGAGGTAGCGAGCAGTACTTC. Translation: CASSLTGGGSEQYF.

This clonotype is termed large. The size of this beta chain means little, since it is a stray read in a library made for alpha chains. The J gene is TRBJ2-3, the V gene TRBV6-1; 10 bases agree with TRBD2. The germline V gene has CDR1 MNHNS and CDR2 SASEGT. Trimming cost V 6 bases and J 2 bases; bases outside gene matches: 5. This CDR3 is 15 amino acids long. CDR3 region: CASRLSGGATDTQYF. CDR3 nucleotides: TGTGCCAGCAGACTGAGCGGGGGGGCCACAGATACGCAGTATTTT.

This clonotype is large by share. This beta chain slipped into a library made for alpha chains as a stray read, so its size is not meaningful. V usage is TRBV20-1 and J usage is TRBJ1-5; D remains ambiguous. V dropped 0 bases and J dropped 3 bases, with 15 bases sitting between them. Germline V gene sequence: CDR1 DFQATT, CDR2 SNEGSKA (reference sequence). The CDR3 sequence is 16 residues long. For the CDR3, the DNA is TGCAGTGCTAGAGATTTTCGGGTCTTATCCAATCAGCCCCAGCATTTT. Translation: CSARDFRVLSNQPQHF.

Notes on this clonotype: Being off target in a library aimed at alpha chains, this beta chain has a size of little meaning. The chain is built from TRBV6-2 or TRBV6-3 and TRBJ1-1, with D maybe TRBD1 (6 bases). Trimming removed 10 bases at V and 3 bases at J, with 15 bases between. The CDR3 spans 13 residues. The germline V gene has CDR1 MNHEY and CDR2 SVGEGT. The CDR3 DNA sequence: TGTGCCACCGTGGTACAGGGCTACACTGAAGCTTTCTTT. Translating it yields CATVVQGYTEAFF.

With regard to this clonotype: This beta chain is a stray sequence in a library constructed for alpha chains; its clone size is not meaningful. The rearrangement joins TRBV9 to TRBJ1-1; D is uncertain. Germline loops: CDR1 SGDLS, CDR2 YYNGEE. V gave up 0 bases and J gave up 4 bases, with 10 bases separating them. The CDR3 length is 14 residues. CDR3 sequence reads: CASSVEPDPTEAFF. CDR3 DNA sequence: TGTGCCAGCAGCGTAGAACCCGACCCCACTGAAGCTTTCTTT.